This T cell receptor beta chain was captured in a study of cytomegalovirus exposure and HLA in healthy donors. Trimming removed 4 bases from V and 7 bases from J, with 7 bases in between. Germline CDR1 reads SGHRS; CDR2 reads YFSETQ. The CDR3 has 11 residues. The PCR had 60 Vbeta and 13 Jbeta primers. TCRdb keeps only in-frame clones here, not all; method: immunoSEQ multiplex PCR. The data contain more than 110,000 clones, roughly 70% of them singletons. This receptor was identified in a woman aged 55-70 years in good health and CMV-seropositive. Specimen: PBMCs. This chain connects TRBV5-1 to TRBJ2-3; a possible D gene is TRBD1 (5 bases). CDR3 residues: CASSPDNTQYF. The CDR3, as DNA: TGCGCCAGCAGCCCGGACAATACGCAGTATTTT.